A selection of T cell receptor beta chains follows, all from one sample in a study of T-cell reconstitution after alpha-beta-depleted transplantation in children. Via MiXCR, TCRdb re-called the PCR reads, giving one row per CDR3 protein. The table records over 7,500 distinct CDR3 sequences, around 13% of them present only once. Sequences were derived from PBMCs, mostly from graft donor cells, sampled 60 days after TCRalphabeta/CD19-depleted stem cell transplant. All receptors come from a male patient between 10 and 17 years old who had a stem cell transplant for acute lymphoblastic leukemia, so the T cells may come from the graft donor. CDR3s include the opening cysteine and the closing phenylalanine or tryptophan. Each record gives: V gene, J gene, clone size, CDR3 length, D gene, CDR3 protein, CDR3 DNA. The D gene is left open where the match is weak. Clone size is stated in some rows and not others, as once, few, many or a class when expanded.

v_call: TRBV12-3/TRBV12-4
j_call: TRBJ1-2
clone_size: many
cdr3_length: 15
d_call: .
cdr3_aa: CASSLAGRINYGYTF
cdr3_nt: TGTGCCAGCAGTTTAGCGGGACGGATTAACTATGGCTACACCTTC

v_call: TRBV12-3/TRBV12-4
j_call: TRBJ2-1
clone_size: many
cdr3_length: 13
d_call: .
cdr3_aa: CASSPNSANEQFF
cdr3_nt: TGTGCCAGCAGTCCGAACTCCGCCAATGAGCAGTTCTTC

v_call: TRBV28
j_call: TRBJ1-2
clone_size: .
cdr3_length: 14
d_call: .
cdr3_aa: CAMGPGLLSYGYTF
cdr3_nt: TGTGCCATGGGCCCCGGGCTCTTGAGCTATGGCTACACCTTC

v_call: TRBV5-6
j_call: TRBJ2-7
clone_size: medium-sized
cdr3_length: 14
d_call: .
cdr3_aa: CASSYGTLVIEQYF
cdr3_nt: TGTGCCAGCAGCTACGGGACTCTGGTTATCGAGCAGTACTTC

v_call: TRBV6-4
j_call: TRBJ1-2
clone_size: many
cdr3_length: 14
d_call: TRBD1
cdr3_aa: CASSDAGGAGGYTF
cdr3_nt: TGTGCCAGCAGTGACGCAGGGGGCGCCGGAGGCTACACCTTC

v_call: TRBV20-1
j_call: TRBJ2-7
clone_size: .
cdr3_length: 13
d_call: .
cdr3_aa: CSASKGRIEGQYF
cdr3_nt: TGCAGTGCCTCCAAGGGCCGAATTGAAGGGCAGTACTTC

v_call: TRBV7-9
j_call: TRBJ1-2
clone_size: many
cdr3_length: 15
d_call: .
cdr3_aa: CASSIIEGIDYGYTF
cdr3_nt: TGTGCCAGCAGCATTATTGAGGGAATAGACTATGGCTACACCTTC

v_call: TRBV7-9
j_call: TRBJ2-3
clone_size: many
cdr3_length: 16
d_call: TRBD2
cdr3_aa: CASSLGSSGTRDTQYF
cdr3_nt: TGTGCCAGCAGCTTAGGGTCTAGCGGGACGAGAGATACGCAGTATTTT

v_call: TRBV30
j_call: TRBJ1-2
clone_size: many
cdr3_length: 14
d_call: .
cdr3_aa: CAWSVSPGYYGYTF
cdr3_nt: TGTGCCTGGAGTGTGTCACCGGGATACTATGGCTACACCTTC

v_call: TRBV20-1
j_call: TRBJ2-5
clone_size: .
cdr3_length: 10
d_call: .
cdr3_aa: CSANGETQYF
cdr3_nt: TGCAGTGCTAACGGAGAGACCCAGTACTTC

v_call: TRBV19
j_call: TRBJ2-2
clone_size: .
cdr3_length: 12
d_call: .
cdr3_aa: CASSIHRGELFF
cdr3_nt: TGTGCCAGTAGCATACATCGCGGGGAGCTGTTTTTT

v_call: TRBV27
j_call: TRBJ2-3
clone_size: many
cdr3_length: 15
d_call: .
cdr3_aa: CASSLSRGIFGTQYF
cdr3_nt: TGTGCCAGCAGTTTATCTCGGGGTATATTCGGTACGCAGTATTTT

v_call: TRBV11-2
j_call: TRBJ1-1
clone_size: once
cdr3_length: 16
d_call: .
cdr3_aa: CASSFEPRALDTEAFF
cdr3_nt: TGTGCCAGCAGCTTCGAGCCCAGGGCCTTGGACACTGAAGCTTTCTTT

v_call: TRBV7-9
j_call: TRBJ1-2
clone_size: many
cdr3_length: 16
d_call: .
cdr3_aa: CASSLPDRRANYGYTF
cdr3_nt: TGTGCCAGCAGCTTACCCGACAGGAGAGCTAACTATGGCTACACCTTC

v_call: TRBV5-1
j_call: TRBJ2-1
clone_size: .
cdr3_length: 14
d_call: .
cdr3_aa: CASRGADYYNEQFF
cdr3_nt: TGCGCCAGCCGGGGGGCAGATTACTACAATGAGCAGTTCTTC

v_call: TRBV20-1
j_call: TRBJ2-7
clone_size: many
cdr3_length: 15
d_call: .
cdr3_aa: CSARDLDSFSYEQYF
cdr3_nt: TGCAGTGCTAGAGATCTAGACAGCTTCTCCTACGAGCAGTACTTC

v_call: TRBV5-1
j_call: TRBJ2-5
clone_size: medium-sized
cdr3_length: 14
d_call: .
cdr3_aa: CASSFQTAAETQYF
cdr3_nt: TGCGCCAGCAGCTTTCAGACAGCTGCCGAGACCCAGTACTTC

v_call: TRBV5-4
j_call: TRBJ1-6
clone_size: many
cdr3_length: 16
d_call: TRBD1
cdr3_aa: CASSLGQGFGNSPLHF
cdr3_nt: TGTGCCAGCAGCTTGGGACAGGGGTTTGGGAATTCACCCCTCCACTTT

v_call: TRBV28
j_call: TRBJ1-1
clone_size: many
cdr3_length: 13
d_call: .
cdr3_aa: CASSLAWGGRAFF
cdr3_nt: TGTGCCAGCAGTTTGGCTTGGGGGGGGAGAGCTTTCTTT

v_call: TRBV20-1
j_call: TRBJ2-3
clone_size: many
cdr3_length: 13
d_call: TRBD2
cdr3_aa: CSAKRGAGDTQYF
cdr3_nt: TGCAGTGCTAAGCGGGGGGCAGGGGATACGCAGTATTTT

v_call: TRBV5-5
j_call: TRBJ2-3
clone_size: .
cdr3_length: 16
d_call: .
cdr3_aa: CASSLWGAKGTDTQYF
cdr3_nt: TGTGCCAGCAGCTTGTGGGGGGCGAAGGGGACAGATACGCAGTATTTT

v_call: TRBV29-1
j_call: TRBJ2-5
clone_size: .
cdr3_length: 13
d_call: TRBD2
cdr3_aa: CSVLAGGKETQYF
cdr3_nt: TGCAGCGTATTAGCGGGGGGAAAAGAGACCCAGTACTTC

v_call: TRBV20-1
j_call: TRBJ2-7
clone_size: many
cdr3_length: 16
d_call: .
cdr3_aa: CSARVAQGRLTYEQYF
cdr3_nt: TGCAGTGCTAGAGTTGCCCAGGGCCGACTAACCTACGAGCAGTACTTC

v_call: TRBV7-9
j_call: TRBJ1-1
clone_size: .
cdr3_length: 14
d_call: .
cdr3_aa: CASSLDLRRQKAFF
cdr3_nt: TGTGCCAGCAGCTTAGATCTCCGTAGGCAGAAAGCTTTCTTT

v_call: TRBV19
j_call: TRBJ2-5
clone_size: many
cdr3_length: 13
d_call: TRBD1
cdr3_aa: CASSMTGPETQYF
cdr3_nt: TGTGCCAGTAGTATGACAGGGCCAGAGACCCAGTACTTC

v_call: TRBV28
j_call: TRBJ2-1
clone_size: many
cdr3_length: 21
d_call: .
cdr3_aa: CASSSPLRDWGREQRDNEQFF
cdr3_nt: TGTGCCAGCAGTTCCCCTTTAAGGGACTGGGGGCGGGAGCAACGGGACAATGAGCAGTTCTTC

v_call: TRBV7-9
j_call: TRBJ2-7
clone_size: medium-sized
cdr3_length: 15
d_call: .
cdr3_aa: CASSLTRGAPYEQYF
cdr3_nt: TGTGCCAGCAGCTTGACTAGAGGGGCTCCCTACGAGCAGTACTTC

v_call: TRBV24-1
j_call: TRBJ1-2
clone_size: many
cdr3_length: 13
d_call: .
cdr3_aa: CATSVQPHYGYTF
cdr3_nt: TGTGCCACCAGTGTTCAGCCTCACTATGGCTACACCTTC

v_call: TRBV5-1
j_call: TRBJ1-5
clone_size: many
cdr3_length: 15
d_call: .
cdr3_aa: CASSLGVGPNQPQHF
cdr3_nt: TGCGCCAGCAGCTTGGGTGTAGGTCCCAATCAGCCCCAGCATTTT

v_call: TRBV5-1
j_call: TRBJ2-3
clone_size: many
cdr3_length: 14
d_call: .
cdr3_aa: CASSLGRGTDTQYF
cdr3_nt: TGCGCCAGCAGCTTGGGTAGGGGGACAGATACGCAGTATTTT

v_call: TRBV4-2
j_call: TRBJ2-3
clone_size: many
cdr3_length: 16
d_call: .
cdr3_aa: CASSQGLVGPTDTQYF
cdr3_nt: TGTGCCAGCAGCCAAGGACTAGTGGGGCCCACAGATACGCAGTATTTT

v_call: TRBV20-1
j_call: TRBJ1-6
clone_size: .
cdr3_length: 14
d_call: .
cdr3_aa: CSASAGEPGSPLHF
cdr3_nt: TGCAGTGCCTCCGCCGGGGAGCCGGGTTCACCCCTCCACTTT

v_call: TRBV5-1
j_call: TRBJ2-5
clone_size: medium-sized
cdr3_length: 11
d_call: .
cdr3_aa: CASSPAETQYF
cdr3_nt: TGCGCCAGCTCACCGGCGGAGACCCAGTACTTC

v_call: TRBV6-9
j_call: TRBJ2-3
clone_size: many
cdr3_length: 16
d_call: .
cdr3_aa: CASRCPTARLRDTQYF
cdr3_nt: TGTGCCAGCAGATGCCCTACGGCTCGGTTGAGAGATACGCAGTATTTT

v_call: TRBV4-2
j_call: TRBJ1-6
clone_size: .
cdr3_length: 17
d_call: .
cdr3_aa: CASSQSGRTRHNSPLHF
cdr3_nt: TGTGCCAGCAGCCAATCCGGAAGGACTAGACATAATTCACCCCTCCACTTT

v_call: TRBV27
j_call: TRBJ1-6
clone_size: many
cdr3_length: 12
d_call: TRBD1
cdr3_aa: CASSFEGASLHF
cdr3_nt: TGTGCCAGCAGTTTTGAGGGGGCTTCCCTCCACTTT

v_call: TRBV6-1
j_call: TRBJ2-3
clone_size: .
cdr3_length: 13
d_call: .
cdr3_aa: CASRKPRTDTQYF
cdr3_nt: TGTGCCAGCAGGAAACCCCGCACAGATACGCAGTATTTT

v_call: TRBV7-3
j_call: TRBJ2-7
clone_size: many
cdr3_length: 13
d_call: .
cdr3_aa: CASSLNPLYEQYF
cdr3_nt: TGTGCCAGCAGCTTAAATCCCCTCTACGAGCAGTACTTC

v_call: TRBV11-2
j_call: TRBJ1-6
clone_size: .
cdr3_length: 16
d_call: .
cdr3_aa: CASSLESGAMGSPLLF
cdr3_nt: TGTGCCAGCAGCTTAGAATCGGGGGCAATGGGGTCACCCCTCCTCTTT

v_call: TRBV7-9
j_call: TRBJ1-3
clone_size: once
cdr3_length: 15
d_call: .
cdr3_aa: CASLGAGAGGNTIYF
cdr3_nt: TGTGCCAGCTTAGGGGCAGGGGCAGGCGGAAACACCATATATTTT

v_call: TRBV6-1
j_call: TRBJ2-3
clone_size: once
cdr3_length: 14
d_call: .
cdr3_aa: CASRGGDGTDTQYF
cdr3_nt: TGTGCCAGCCGAGGGGGAGATGGCACAGATACGCAGTATTTT

v_call: TRBV6-5
j_call: TRBJ2-6
clone_size: many
cdr3_length: 15
d_call: .
cdr3_aa: CASRTREGGANVLTF
cdr3_nt: TGTGCCAGCAGGACGAGGGAAGGTGGGGCCAACGTCCTGACTTTC